This passage covers 3 T cell receptor beta chains from one sample sequenced in a study of T cells in Graves' hyperthyroidism and ophthalmopathy. TCR beta CDR3 region amplification was performed from RNA transcripts. The study used the HTBI primer set for a first-round RT-PCR of the TCR CDR3. Each CDR3 protein is one row after TCRdb ran MiXCR on the multiplex PCR reads. This sample carries under 450,000 distinct CDR3 sequences, approximately 14% of them seen once, and the ten largest clones take around 7.7%. What was sequenced was blood. These TCRs come from a woman between 18 and 29 years old with Graves' hyperthyroidism.

This clonotype was detected ten times or more. The genes are TRBV13 and TRBJ2-1; D ambiguous. The CDR3 has 11 residues. V was trimmed by 2 bases and J by 10 bases, leaving 6 bases between them. Per the germline V gene, CDR1 is PRHDT and CDR2 is FYEKMQ (reference sequence). Here the CDR3 reads CASSLLTEQFF. CDR3 nucleotides: TGTGCCAGCAGCTTACTGACAGAGCAGTTCTTC.

The chain employs TRBV6-1 and TRBJ1-2, with D perhaps matching TRBD1 (5 bases). This CDR3 region has 14 residues. Germline V gene lookup returns CDR1 MNHNS and CDR2 SASEGT. Trimming removed 7 bases at V and 2 bases at J, with 14 bases between. The CDR3 DNA sequence: TGTGCCAGCACTACGACCGGGACGAACTATGGCTACACCTTC. The encoded protein is CASTTTGTNYGYTF.

This clonotype was recorded many times. V gene TRBV18 combines with J gene TRBJ1-1; D is ambiguous. Trimming left V 5 bases short and J 5 bases short, with 18 bases between. The CDR3 consists of 15 residues. In germline, CDR1 is KGHSH, CDR2 LQKENI. CDR3 DNA: TGTGCCAGCTCAATCCACAACGGCGAGGGTACTGAAGCTTTCTTT. This encodes CASSIHNGEGTEAFF.